Below are 27 T cell receptor beta chains sequenced from a single sample in a study of blood T cell repertoires in COVID-19. The table came from immunoSEQ multiplex PCR; TCRdb's copy has only in-frame clones and leaves some out. The sample has roughly 410,000 clones; roughly 90% are singletons. Material for sequencing was peripheral blood. The source of these receptors is a middle-aged man with acute or convalescent COVID-19.

This sequence joins TRBV19 and TRBJ2-3; 10 bases are shared with TRBD1. From germline, CDR1 is LNHDA and CDR2 SQIVND (reference sequence). The ends lost 5 bases at V and 5 bases at J; junction bases unmatched: 1. The CDR3 consists of 13 residues. CDR3 coding DNA: TGTGCCAGTAGTGGACAGGGGGGAGATACGCAGTATTTT. Translation: CASSGQGGDTQYF.

The V gene is TRBV7-2, the J gene TRBJ1-5; D is perhaps TRBD1 (5 bases). Germline values: CDR1 SGHTA, CDR2 FQGNSA. The length of the CDR3 is 15 residues. V was clipped by 0 bases and J by 6 bases, with 12 bases between them. For the CDR3, the DNA is TGTGCCAGCAGCTTAGCCGGACACGGATTTCAGCCCCAGCATTTT. This gives the protein CASSLAGHGFQPQHF.

This chain joins TRBV7-2 and TRBJ1-3; 8 bases match TRBD1. The CDR3 sequence is 15 residues long. The J segment lost 0 bases and the V segment lost 6 bases, leaving 4 bases of the junction unmatched. Germline V gives CDR1 SGHTA, CDR2 FQGNSA. CDR3 in DNA: TGTGCCAGCAGACCGGACAGGGCCTCTGGAAACACCATATATTTT. Amino acids: CASRPDRASGNTIYF.

The chain couples TRBV28 to TRBJ1-4; 7 nucleotides match TRBD1. CDR3 length equals 16 residues. Germline CDR1 is MDHEN and CDR2 is SYDVKM. J gave up 8 bases and V 5 bases, and 14 bases lay outside the gene matches. CDR3 sequence: CASSRGGASVREKLFF. The CDR3 nucleotides are TGTGCCAGCAGTCGAGGGGGCGCGTCCGTTAGGGAAAAACTGTTTTTT.

With regard to this clone: One end of the junction does not line up with germline, which may come from a read error. The V gene is TRBV5-1, the J gene TRBJ1-1; no definite D call. Germline V gene data show CDR1 as SGHRS and CDR2 as YFSETQ. The CDR3 spans 19 residues. The CDR3 sequence is CASSRQMAGAEISWTESFF. The CDR3 DNA reads as TGCGCCAGCAGCCGGCAAATGGCAGGCGCTGAAATCTCTTGGACTGAATCTTTCTTT.

The V gene is TRBV28, the J gene TRBJ1-5; possibly TRBD1 for D (5 bases). V was trimmed by 11 bases and J by 7 bases, leaving 18 bases between them. CDR3 length: 13 residues. Germline lookup yields CDR1 MDHEN and CDR2 SYDVKM. CDR3 region: CAGGTAVFQPQHF. The DNA for the CDR3 is TGTGCCGGGGGGACCGCGGTCTTCCAGCCCCAGCATTTT.

The rearrangement links TRBV9 to TRBJ2-3, with TRBD2 matching over 9 bases. V shed 4 bases, J shed 5 bases, and the junction held 11 bases outside the gene matches. This CDR3 region has 16 residues. Germline V gene lookup returns CDR1 SGDLS and CDR2 YYNGEE. The CDR3 sequence is CASSPRTSGLEDTQYF. The CDR3 DNA follows: TGTGCCAGCAGCCCCCGTACTAGCGGGTTAGAAGATACGCAGTATTTT.

This clone has a handful of counts. This chain links TRBV15 with TRBJ2-5, with D possibly matching TRBD2 (5 bases). CDR3 length: 15 residues. V was clipped by 0 bases and J by 5 bases, with 13 bases between them. Germline V gene data show CDR1 as LNHNV and CDR2 as YYDKDF (reference sequence). CDR3 sequence reads: CATSRDQRVRETQYF. As DNA, the CDR3 is TGTGCCACCAGCAGAGATCAGAGGGTTAGGGAGACCCAGTACTTC.

The CDR3 is CASSAQGLRDEQFF. CDR3 bases: TGTGCCAGCAGCGCGCAGGGGTTAAGGGATGAGCAGTTCTTC. This chain joins TRBV9 and TRBJ2-1; D might be TRBD1 (6 bases). This CDR3 contains 14 residues. Germline lookup yields CDR1 SGDLS and CDR2 YYNGEE. The V gene lost 3 bases and the J gene lost 8 bases, with 15 bases spanning the gap.

The chain joins TRBV4-1 to TRBJ1-5, with 8 bases fitting TRBD1. The CDR3 loop spans 18 amino acids. V lost 0 bases, J lost 3 bases, and 10 bases stayed unmatched. CDR1 is MGHRA and CDR2 is YSYEKL in the germline V gene. The CDR3 sequence: CASSQDFVRGLFNQPQHF. As DNA, the CDR3 is TGCGCCAGCAGCCAAGATTTCGTCAGGGGGCTTTTCAATCAGCCCCAGCATTTT.

The genes are TRBV28 and TRBJ2-7; no reliable D call. V lost 2 bases, J lost 3 bases, and 8 bases lay in between. Germline CDR1 reads MDHEN; CDR2 reads SYDVKM. The length of the CDR3 is 13 residues. The CDR3 is CASSLSTDYEQYF. CDR3 bases: TGTGCCAGCAGTTTAAGCACAGACTACGAGCAGTACTTC.

This clone was seen only once. This same CDR3 is encoded by further DNA sequences in the sample. The rearrangement joins TRBV9 to TRBJ1-6; the D is unclear. This CDR3 spans 13 amino acids. Germline-derived CDR1 and CDR2 are SGDLS and YYNGEE. The V gene lost 0 bases and the J gene lost 10 bases, with 8 bases spanning the gap. The CDR3 nucleotides are TGTGCCAGCAGCGTAGGAGGGAACTCACCCCTCCACTTT. Its protein product is CASSVGGNSPLHF.

The rearrangement uses TRBV18 and TRBJ2-2, with D possibly TRBD1 on 5 matching bases. Trimming took 8 bases from V and 1 from J, leaving 14 bases between them. Germline V CDR1 and CDR2: KGHSH, LQKENI. CDR3 size: 15 residues. The CDR3 region is CASALGQENTGELFF. The CDR3 bases are TGTGCCAGCGCACTCGGACAAGAGAACACCGGGGAGCTGTTTTTT.

This sequence joins TRBV4-2 and TRBJ2-2; 10 positions agree with TRBD2. Germline V gives CDR1 LGHNA, CDR2 YNFKEQ. The CDR3 is 17 residues long. The V segment lost 3 bases and the J segment 6 bases; nucleotides outside the gene matches: 10. CDR3 amino acids: CASSHVTSGASSGELFF. The CDR3 nucleotides are TGTGCCAGCAGCCACGTAACTAGCGGGGCGTCTTCCGGGGAGCTGTTTTTT.

The V call is TRBV3-1 (or the pseudogene TRBV3-2), the J call TRBJ1-1; TRBD1 might be the D (5 bases). CDR3 length: 16 amino acids. V lost 4 bases to trimming and J lost 0 bases, with 15 bases between them. Per the germline V gene, CDR1 is LGHDT and CDR2 is YNNKEL (reference sequence). The CDR3 reads CASSREGAGLNTEAFF. The CDR3 bases are TGTGCCAGCAGCCGCGAAGGGGCAGGACTGAACACTGAAGCTTTCTTT.

The rearrangement uses TRBV29-1 and TRBJ1-2, with D unclear. The CDR3 length is 12 residues. From germline, CDR1 is SQVTM and CDR2 ANQGSEA. The V and J ends lost 1 base and 4 bases respectively, with 7 bases between them. This CDR3 is CSVEGEFYGYTF. The CDR3 region has the DNA TGCAGCGTTGAAGGCGAGTTCTATGGCTACACCTTC.

V usage is TRBV27 and J usage is TRBJ2-7, with 9 bases fitting TRBD2. The trim removed 3 bases at V and 3 bases at J, leaving 15 bases unmatched. Per germline, CDR1 MNHEY and CDR2 SMNVEV (reference sequence). This CDR3 has 18 amino acids. For the CDR3, the DNA is TGTGCCAGCAGTTTCCCCTCCCCTGGCGGGAGGGCCCGCTACGAGCAGTACTTC. This codes for CASSFPSPGGRARYEQYF.

The V gene is TRBV27, the J gene TRBJ1-2; 9 nucleotides agree with TRBD1. The CDR3 runs to 19 residues. The ends lost 0 bases at V and 3 bases at J; junction bases unmatched: 14. Germline V gene lookup returns CDR1 MNHEY and CDR2 SMNVEV (reference sequence). The CDR3 here is CASSLSRRLDRGFDYGYTF. CDR3 DNA: TGTGCCAGCAGTTTATCGCGTAGACTGGACAGGGGCTTTGACTATGGCTACACCTTC.

The chain is built from TRBV27 and TRBJ2-7, with D possibly being TRBD2 (6 bases). CDR3 length equals 15 residues. Between the trimmed V and J ends, which lost 0 bases and 2 bases, there was a span of 11 bases. Germline lookup yields CDR1 MNHEY and CDR2 SMNVEV (reference sequence). The CDR3, as DNA: TGTGCCAGCAGTTTATCTTCCGGGAGAACCTACGAGCAGTACTTC. Residues: CASSLSSGRTYEQYF.

Notes on this clone: An end of the junction does not agree with germline; a read error may underlie this. The chain joins TRBV5-1 to TRBJ2-2; a weak D match, TRBD2 (5 bases). This CDR3 comprises 13 residues. Germline values: CDR1 SGHRS, CDR2 YFSETQ. The CDR3 here is CASSSIYTGELLF. The CDR3 region has the DNA TGCGCCAGCAGCTCCATATACACCGGGGAGCTGCTTTTT.

The chain has TRBV4-1 and TRBJ2-1, with D perhaps TRBD1 (6 bases). V lost 1 base and J lost 7, with 20 bases in between. CDR1 and CDR2 (germline): MGHRA, YSYEKL. The CDR3 consists of 17 residues. This CDR3 is CASSQVSRGYLTNEQFF. CDR3 nucleotide sequence: TGCGCCAGCAGCCAAGTATCGAGGGGGTACCTTACTAATGAGCAGTTCTTC.

This sequence joins TRBV29-1 and TRBJ2-5; 7 positions agree with TRBD1. Looked up from germline, CDR1 is SQVTM and CDR2 is ANQGSEA. The ends lost 5 bases at V and 5 bases at J; junction bases unmatched: 5. CDR3 size: 12 residues. CDR3 nucleotides: TGCAGCGTTAAGGACAGGATGGAGACCCAGTACTTC. This sequence encodes CSVKDRMETQYF.

The chain couples TRBV14 to TRBJ1-6, with D hard to call. V was clipped by 0 bases and J by 7 bases, with 13 bases between them. Germline CDR1 is SGHDN and CDR2 is FVKESK. This CDR3 has 16 residues. In nucleotides, the CDR3 is TGTGCCAGCAGCCAAGACGTATATGGAGGAAATTCACCCCTCCACTTT. The encoded protein is CASSQDVYGGNSPLHF.

This chain connects TRBV5-1 to TRBJ2-2; 10 nucleotides line up with TRBD1. Germline V lookup: CDR1 SGHRS, CDR2 YFSETQ. There are 15 residues in the CDR3. V lost 7 bases and J lost 8; bases outside the gene matches: 11. DNA for the CDR3: TGCGCCAGCTTCCGGGACAGGGGATCTTCGGGGGAGCTGTTTTTT. Translation: CASFRDRGSSGELFF.

The chain combines TRBV29-1 with TRBJ1-1, with D possibly TRBD1 on 5 matching bases. CDR1 and CDR2 from the germline V gene are SQVTM and ANQGSEA. Trimming took 7 bases from V and 4 from J, leaving 13 bases between them. This CDR3 contains 12 residues. The CDR3: CSAESGSTEAFF. The CDR3 DNA sequence: TGCAGCGCCGAATCAGGGTCCACTGAAGCTTTCTTT.

The chain employs TRBV6-5 and TRBJ2-7, with 9 bases matching TRBD2. V was clipped by 2 bases and J by 4 bases; unmatched bases: 3. Germline V gene data show CDR1 as MNHEY and CDR2 as SVGAGI. The CDR3 consists of 14 residues. CDR3 sequence: CASSYAGGRYEQYF. CDR3 bases: TGTGCCAGCAGTTACGCGGGGGGGCGATACGAGCAGTACTTC.

This clone was seen a single time. V is TRBV6-5 and J is TRBJ1-1; weak D call: TRBD1 (5 bases). Germline lookup yields CDR1 MNHEY and CDR2 SVGAGI. Trimming pared 6 bases from V and 1 base from J, leaving 12 bases between. The CDR3 loop spans 14 amino acids. The CDR3 DNA reads TGTGCCAGCAGCCGACCCGGGGGGAACACTGAAGCTTTCTTT. Translated, it gives CASSRPGGNTEAFF.